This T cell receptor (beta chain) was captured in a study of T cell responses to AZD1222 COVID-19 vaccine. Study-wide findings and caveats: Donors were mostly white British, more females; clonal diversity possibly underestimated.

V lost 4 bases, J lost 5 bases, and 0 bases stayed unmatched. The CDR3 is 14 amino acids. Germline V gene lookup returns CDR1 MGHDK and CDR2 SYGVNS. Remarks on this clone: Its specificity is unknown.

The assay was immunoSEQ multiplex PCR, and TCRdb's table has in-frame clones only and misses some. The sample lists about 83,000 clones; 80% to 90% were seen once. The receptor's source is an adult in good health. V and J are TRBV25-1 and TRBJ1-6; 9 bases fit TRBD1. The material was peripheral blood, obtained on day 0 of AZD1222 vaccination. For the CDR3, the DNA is TGTGCCAGCAGTGGGACAGGGGATAATTCACCCCTCCACTTT. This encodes CASSGTGDNSPLHF.